The rows below give T cell receptor beta chains drawn from one sample of a study of regulatory T cells in long-lasting Graves disease. MiXCR was run by TCRdb on the multiplex PCR reads, yielding one entry per CDR3 protein. The sample includes approximately 400,000 distinct CDR3 sequences, about 12% of them seen just once. This sample also appeared in a second study, on T cells in Graves' hyperthyroidism and ophthalmopathy.

The source was peripheral blood mononuclear cells (PBMCs), collected at new diagnosis, from a patient treated with antithyroid drugs. The receptors shown here come from a young woman with Graves disease. CDR3s include the opening cysteine and the closing phenylalanine or tryptophan. The D gene is left open where the match is weak. Part of the rows lack a size; the others show once, few, many or a class for expanded clones.

D: TRBD2; size: few; V: TRBV11-2; J: TRBJ2-7; DNA: TGTGCCAGCAGCTTCGGGACTAGCTCGTACGAGCAGTACTTC; CDR3: CASSFGTSSYEQYF
D: TRBD1; size: many; V: TRBV6-1; J: TRBJ1-1; DNA: TGTGCCAGCAGTGAGGTCAGGGGGATCACTGAAGCTTTCTTT; CDR3: CASSEVRGITEAFF
D: TRBD2; size: .; V: TRBV20-1; J: TRBJ2-5; DNA: TGCAGTGCGCTGGCGGGAGGGCCCTCCGAAGAGACCCGGTACTTC; CDR3: CSALAGGPSEETRYF
D: .; size: many; V: TRBV20-1; J: TRBJ2-5; DNA: TGCAGTGCTCCGACCCTGGGCGCCTGGCAAGAGACCCAGTACTTC; CDR3: CSAPTLGAWQETQYF
D: .; size: many; V: TRBV15; J: TRBJ1-1; DNA: TGTGCCACCAGCAGAGCGCAGGGTAACCGGGCACCGAACACTGAAGCTTTCTTT; CDR3: CATSRAQGNRAPNTEAFF
D: .; size: many; V: TRBV12-3/TRBV12-4; J: TRBJ2-3; DNA: TGTGCCAGCAGTTTCCGAGCTTTGGGGATCACAGATACGCAGTATTTT; CDR3: CASSFRALGITDTQYF
D: .; size: many; V: TRBV7-2; J: TRBJ2-7; DNA: TGTGCCAGCAGCTTAGGTCCAGGGAGCTACGAGCAGTACTTC; CDR3: CASSLGPGSYEQYF
D: TRBD1; size: many; V: TRBV3-1; J: TRBJ2-1; DNA: TGTGCCAGCAGCCACCGACAGGGAAGCTCCTACAATGAGCAGTTCTTC; CDR3: CASSHRQGSSYNEQFF
D: .; size: many; V: TRBV2; J: TRBJ1-1; DNA: TGTGCCAGCAGTGACCCCGAGAACACTGAAGCTTTCTTT; CDR3: CASSDPENTEAFF
D: .; size: many; V: TRBV20-1; J: TRBJ2-3; DNA: TGCAGTGCTAGAGAACGGAGGATAACAGATACGCAGTATTTT; CDR3: CSARERRITDTQYF
D: .; size: .; V: TRBV30; J: TRBJ1-2; DNA: TGTGCCTGGAGTACACAGGGATCTGGCTACACCTTC; CDR3: CAWSTQGSGYTF
D: .; size: .; V: TRBV9; J: TRBJ1-4; DNA: TGTGCCAGTAGGGGGTACGATGAAAAACTGTTTTTT; CDR3: CASRGYDEKLFF
D: .; size: many; V: TRBV30; J: TRBJ1-5; DNA: TGTGCCTGGAGCGTTGGGACGGATAGCAATCAGCCCCAGCATTTT; CDR3: CAWSVGTDSNQPQHF
D: .; size: many; V: TRBV12-3/TRBV12-4; J: TRBJ1-2; DNA: TGTGCCAGCAGTTTAGCGCTGGGGGATCCATACTATGGCTACACCTTC; CDR3: CASSLALGDPYYGYTF
D: .; size: many; V: TRBV20-1; J: TRBJ2-7; DNA: TGCAGTGCTAGAGCGGGGCGGGACTACGAGCAGTACTTC; CDR3: CSARAGRDYEQYF
D: TRBD1; size: once; V: TRBV5-4; J: TRBJ2-1; DNA: TGTGCCAGCAGCCCCTCGGGACAGGGATGGAATGAGCAGTTCTTC; CDR3: CASSPSGQGWNEQFF
D: .; size: many; V: TRBV12-3/TRBV12-4; J: TRBJ2-1; DNA: TGTGCCAGCAGGACACTAGGATTCAATGAGCAGTTCTTC; CDR3: CASRTLGFNEQFF
D: TRBD2; size: many; V: TRBV7-9; J: TRBJ2-1; DNA: TGTGCCAGTACAGTAGAAGGGACTAGCCTCTACAATGAGCAGTTCTTC; CDR3: CASTVEGTSLYNEQFF
D: TRBD1; size: few; V: TRBV5-1; J: TRBJ2-2; DNA: TGCGCCAGCAGCGAAAACAGGGGGCGGACCGGGGAGCTGTTTTTT; CDR3: CASSENRGRTGELFF
D: .; size: many; V: TRBV27; J: TRBJ2-1; DNA: TGTGCCAGCAGTCCTTACAGATCTGGCGGCAATGAGCAGTTCTTC; CDR3: CASSPYRSGGNEQFF
D: .; size: many; V: TRBV20-1; J: TRBJ1-1; DNA: TGCAGTGCGATAAACTTTGAAGCTTTCTTT; CDR3: CSAINFEAFF
D: .; size: few; V: TRBV9; J: TRBJ1-4; DNA: TGTGCCAGCAGCGTAGGACGGATGGACGAAAAACTGTTTTTT; CDR3: CASSVGRMDEKLFF
D: .; size: many; V: TRBV13; J: TRBJ1-2; DNA: TGTGCCAGCAGCTCTTGGGCCACAGCTAACTATGGCTACACCTTC; CDR3: CASSSWATANYGYTF
D: TRBD1; size: .; V: TRBV20-1; J: TRBJ1-2; DNA: TGCAGTGGTGGTTGGACAACAGGGGTTATTGGTGGCTACACCTTC; CDR3: CSGGWTTGVIGGYTF